Below, 23 T cell receptor beta chains from the same sample are listed, as sequenced in a study of cytotoxic CD8 clonotypes in ibrutinib-treated CLL. Profiled with immunoSEQ multiplex PCR; TCRdb holds only in-frame clones, not every one. The repertoire consists of about 300,000 clones, with over 60% occurring once and the leading ten covering about 5.9%. Material: PBMCs, obtained after 36 months of ibrutinib treatment. The receptors derive from a human donor with chronic lymphocytic leukemia.

The table lists this clone with a count of one. This chain connects TRBV10-3 to TRBJ2-7; 8 bases are shared with TRBD1. The CDR3 has 15 residues. Germline lookup yields CDR1 ENHRY and CDR2 SYGVKD. Trimming cost V 4 bases and J 7 bases; bases outside gene matches: 12. The CDR3, as DNA: TGTGCCATCAGTGGGGACAGGCCGGGGCCGGGTGAGCAGTACTTC. Translation gives CAISGDRPGPGEQYF.

V usage is TRBV29-1 and J usage is TRBJ1-1, with D possibly being TRBD1 (6 bases). Trimming shortened V by 3 bases and J by 1 base, and 12 bases separated the two germline ends. CDR3 size: 14 residues. CDR1 and CDR2 from the germline V gene are SQVTM and ANQGSEA. Written as DNA, the CDR3 is TGCAGCGTTGACTTCGGGGGCCGGAACACTGAAGCTTTCTTT. Translation: CSVDFGGRNTEAFF.

The sample holds a few counts of this clone. The chain recombines TRBV5-1 with TRBJ2-5; 8 nucleotides match TRBD1. The CDR3 extends over 13 amino acids. The germline V gene has CDR1 SGHRS and CDR2 YFSETQ. J was trimmed by 5 bases and V by 6 bases; bases with no gene match: 6. Written as DNA, the CDR3 is TGCGCCAGCACCGGGACAGGAGTGGAGACCCAGTACTTC. As protein: CASTGTGVETQYF.

This chain uses TRBV5-4 with TRBJ1-2; 7 bases are a match to TRBD1. CDR1 SGHNT and CDR2 YYREEE come from the germline V gene (reference sequence). V was clipped by 1 base and J by 4 bases; unmatched bases: 7. The CDR3 length is 15 residues. For the CDR3, the DNA is TGTGCCAGCAGCTTGATCGCCGGGACAGTCTATGGCTACACCTTC. This sequence encodes CASSLIAGTVYGYTF.

This clone came up a few times. V is TRBV4-1 and J is TRBJ1-2; no firm D call. The CDR3 extends over 15 amino acids. The germline V gene encodes CDR1 MGHRA and CDR2 YSYEKL. V lost 3 bases and J lost 0, with 11 bases in between. The CDR3 region has the DNA TGCGCCAGCAGCCACGAGGTCAGTTCTAACTATGGCTACACCTTC. Amino acids: CASSHEVSSNYGYTF.

This chain joins TRBV29-1 and TRBJ2-2, with D perhaps TRBD2 (6 bases). CDR1 is SQVTM and CDR2 is ANQGSEA in the germline V gene. The V and J ends lost 2 bases and 1 base respectively, with 17 bases between them. The CDR3 is 17 residues long. CDR3: CSVEKVKAGRNTGELFF. The CDR3 DNA reads TGCAGCGTTGAAAAGGTTAAGGCGGGAAGGAACACCGGGGAGCTGTTTTTT.

This clone has only one observation. The rearrangement joins TRBV13 to TRBJ2-7, with D possibly being TRBD2 (5 bases). The germline V gene encodes CDR1 PRHDT and CDR2 FYEKMQ (reference sequence). The V end was cut by 0 bases, the J end by 4 bases, with 10 bases between. The CDR3 has 14 amino acids. CDR3 nucleotide sequence: TGTGCCAGCAGCTTAGGTGCTAGGAGGTACGAGCAGTACTTC. Its protein is CASSLGARRYEQYF.

The CDR3 loop reads CASSQDWGHQYF. DNA of the CDR3: TGTGCCAGCAGCCAAGATTGGGGACACCAGTACTTC. The chain links TRBV14 to TRBJ2-7; a weak D match, TRBD1 (6 bases). The V end lost 0 bases, the J end lost 10 bases, and 10 bases lay between the germline ends. This CDR3 region has 12 residues. Germline loops: CDR1 SGHDN, CDR2 FVKESK.

The gene calls are TRBV13 and TRBJ2-2, with 8 bases matching TRBD1. CDR1 is PRHDT and CDR2 is FYEKMQ in the germline V gene (reference sequence). The CDR3 is 16 amino acids. V dropped 5 bases and J dropped 4; count of bases not matched to a gene: 9. CDR3 sequence (DNA): TGTGCCAGCAGCGTCCCCCAGGGGGCCATCACCGGGGAGCTGTTTTTT. The encoded protein is CASSVPQGAITGELFF.

Written as DNA, the CDR3 is TGCGCCAGCAGCCACCGGGACAGGGCGGACTATGGCTACACCTTC. It yields the protein CASSHRDRADYGYTF. This chain uses TRBV4-1 with TRBJ1-2; the match to TRBD1 covers 9 bases. V lost 3 bases and J lost 3; bases outside the gene matches: 5. CDR3 length: 15 residues. Germline V gene data show CDR1 as MGHRA and CDR2 as YSYEKL.

V and J are TRBV2 and TRBJ2-3; a weak D match, TRBD2 (5 bases). CDR3 length: 13 residues. Germline lookup yields CDR1 SNHLY and CDR2 FYNNEI. V shed 10 bases and J shed 0 bases, with 11 bases lying between them. The CDR3 DNA reads TGTGCCATCGAACTAGACAGCACAGATACGCAGTATTTT. Translation gives CAIELDSTDTQYF.

The chain employs TRBV7-6 and TRBJ2-7; possible D gene TRBD2, 5 bases. Trimming cost V 5 bases and J 6 bases, with 20 bases left between them. There are 15 residues in the CDR3. Germline lookup yields CDR1 SGHVS and CDR2 FNYEAQ. Here the CDR3 reads CASSPGPDAGGEQYF. The CDR3 DNA reads as TGTGCCAGCAGCCCCGGGCCAGATGCAGGAGGCGAGCAGTACTTC. The full variable domain, completed using reference TRBV7-6 and TRBJ2-7, is GAGVSQSPRYKVTKRGQDVALRCDPISGHVSLYWYRQALGQGPEFLTYFNYEAQQDKSGLPNDRFSAERPEGSISTLTIQRTEQRDSAMYRCASSPGPDAGGEQYFGPGTRLTVT.

The genes are TRBV19 and TRBJ2-7, with D perhaps matching TRBD1 or TRBD2 (5 bases each). CDR3 size: 15 residues. Between the trimmed V and J ends, which lost 3 bases and 3 bases, there was a span of 15 bases. From germline, CDR1 is LNHDA and CDR2 SQIVND (reference sequence). CDR3 in DNA: TGTGCCAGTAGTATCGTTGGGGACCTCAACTACGAGCAGTACTTC. Encoded protein: CASSIVGDLNYEQYF. Full variable domain (rest looked up from reference TRBV19 and TRBJ2-7): DGGITQSPKYLFRKEGQNVTLSCEQNLNHDAMYWYRQDPGQGLRLIYYSQIVNDFQKGDIAEGYSVSREKKESFPLTVTSAQKNPTAFYLCASSIVGDLNYEQYFGPGTRLTVT.

The chain links TRBV9 to TRBJ1-6; no definite D call. The CDR3 consists of 14 residues. The germline V gene has CDR1 SGDLS and CDR2 YYNGEE. Trimming removed 4 bases at V and 7 bases at J, with 12 bases between. The CDR3 DNA reads TGTGCCAGCAGCCCCGGGCCTCTGAATTCACCCCTCCACTTT. Its translation is CASSPGPLNSPLHF.

The chain couples TRBV7-9 to TRBJ2-1; TRBD1 agrees at 9 bases. There are 19 residues in the CDR3. The V gene's germline CDR1 is SEHNR and CDR2 FQNEAQ (reference sequence). After removal of 0 bases from V and 7 bases from J, the junction contained 16 bases not matched to a gene. The CDR3 region is CASSLAPTGQGLLLNEQFF. The CDR3 DNA follows: TGTGCCAGCAGCTTAGCGCCCACGGGACAGGGTCTTTTATTAAATGAGCAGTTCTTC.

J is TRBJ2-5 and V is TRBV5-1, with 8 nucleotides matching TRBD2. The junction had 7 bases not matched to a gene; V was cut back by 2 bases and J by 1 base. The CDR3 has 16 amino acids. Germline V CDR1 and CDR2: SGHRS, YFSETQ. CDR3 in DNA: TGCGCCAGCAGCTTAGGGTTAGCGGGGCCCCAAGAGACCCAGTACTTC. This sequence encodes CASSLGLAGPQETQYF.

J is TRBJ2-7 and V is TRBV5-1; 9 bases fit TRBD1. V lost 4 bases and J lost 5; bases outside the gene matches: 7. Looked up from germline, CDR1 is SGHRS and CDR2 is YFSETQ. This CDR3 is 14 amino acids long. The CDR3 nucleotides read TGCGCCAGCAGCGACCGGGACAGGGTCCACGAGCAGTACTTC. Translated, it gives CASSDRDRVHEQYF.

This clone has more than one count but fewer than ten. The rearrangement uses TRBV6-5 and TRBJ1-5; 7 bases are shared with TRBD1. CDR3 size: 15 residues. V was pared by 6 bases and J by 5 bases, with 10 bases of the junction left unmatched. CDR1 and CDR2 (germline): MNHEY, SVGAGI. CDR3: CASRPTGSGYQPQHF. The CDR3 bases are TGTGCCAGCAGGCCGACAGGGTCGGGATATCAGCCCCAGCATTTT.

This clone was recorded a few times. The chain has TRBV21-1 and TRBJ2-7; the D call of TRBD2 is as the table states it, not checked on the DNA. TRBV21-1 is a pseudogene segment. This CDR3 is built from 11 residues. The CDR3 loop reads CASSKERVQYF. The DNA of the CDR3 is TGTGCCAGCAGCAAAGAGCGGGTGCAGTACTTC.

The rearrangement links TRBV9 to TRBJ2-7, with D tentatively TRBD1 (6 bases). V was clipped by 0 bases and J by 3 bases, with 13 bases between them. Germline CDR1 SGDLS, CDR2 YYNGEE. This CDR3 contains 15 residues. The CDR3 coding sequence is TGTGCCAGCAGCGTAGGTGTGGGGGCCCACTACGAGCAGTACTTC. The encoded protein is CASSVGVGAHYEQYF.

In its sample, this clone was seen a few times. The J gene is TRBJ2-6, the V gene TRBV27; D call uncertain. V was trimmed by 7 bases and J by 3 bases, leaving 7 bases between them. Per germline, CDR1 MNHEY and CDR2 SMNVEV (reference sequence). This CDR3 has 13 amino acids. CDR3 protein: CASTPGGANVLTF. The CDR3 DNA follows: TGTGCCAGCACCCCCGGTGGGGCCAACGTCCTGACTTTC.

The rearrangement joins TRBV19 to TRBJ1-5; no firm D call. CDR3 size: 14 residues. Per germline, CDR1 LNHDA and CDR2 SQIVND (reference sequence). The V end was cut by 4 bases, the J end by 3 bases, with 10 bases between. The CDR3, as DNA: TGTGCCAGTAGTAGGCAGCTGCACAATCAGCCCCAGCATTTT. Protein sequence: CASSRQLHNQPQHF.

This chain joins TRBV27 and TRBJ1-4; 7 bases align to TRBD1. Germline V gene lookup returns CDR1 MNHEY and CDR2 SMNVEV (reference sequence). With 5 bases clipped from V and 0 bases from J, the junction kept 3 bases outside the gene matches. This CDR3 has 15 amino acids. CDR3 coding DNA: TGTGCCAGCAGTCTCAGGGGGGCAACTAATGAAAAACTGTTTTTT. Its translation: CASSLRGATNEKLFF.